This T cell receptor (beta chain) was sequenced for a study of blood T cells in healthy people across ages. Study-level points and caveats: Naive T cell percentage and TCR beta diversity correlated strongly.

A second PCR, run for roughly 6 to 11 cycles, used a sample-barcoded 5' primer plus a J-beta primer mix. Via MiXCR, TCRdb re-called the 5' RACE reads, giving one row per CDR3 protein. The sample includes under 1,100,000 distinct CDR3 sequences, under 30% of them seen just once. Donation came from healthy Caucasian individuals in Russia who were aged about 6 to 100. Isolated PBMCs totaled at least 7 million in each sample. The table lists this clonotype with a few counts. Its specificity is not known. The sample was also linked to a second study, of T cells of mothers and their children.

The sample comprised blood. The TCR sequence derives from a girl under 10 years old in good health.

The CDR3 loop reads CASSLGGGAGKKLFF. DNA of the CDR3: TGTGCCAGCAGTTTAGGTGGGGGGGCCGGGAAAAAACTGTTTTTT. The chain has TRBV28 and TRBJ1-4, with TRBD1 as a possible D gene (6 bases). Germline V gene sequence: CDR1 MDHEN, CDR2 SYDVKM. The CDR3 is 15 residues long. Trimming cost V 2 bases and J 9 bases, with 16 bases left between them. The whole variable domain, remainder taken from reference TRBV28 and TRBJ1-4, is DVKVTQSSRYLVKRTGEKVFLECVQDMDHENMFWYRQDPGLGLRLIYFSYDVKMKEKGDIPEGYSVSREKKERFSLILESASTNQTSMYLCASSLGGGAGKKLFFGSGTQLSVL.